This T cell receptor (beta chain) was observed in a study of CD8+ T cells in alopecia areata. For the study at large: Treated patients were given oral tofacitinib, which was dosed at 5 to 10 mg twice daily.

TCR sequencing used cDNA made by reverse transcription of extracted RNA. Profiled with immunoSEQ multiplex PCR; TCRdb holds only in-frame clones, not every one. Of some 180,000 clones listed, approximately 53% are singletons. A note on this clone: Its matching antigen is unknown.

Study-level results: Within the top 100, expanded CD8+ clones significantly decreased with tofacitinib, as did scalp clonality. Many expanded lesional clones persisted in scalp and blood during tofacitinib.

Treatment denoted: oral pan-JAK inhibitor, 5-10 mg twice daily. Lesional scalp punch biopsies and peripheral blood came from alopecia areata patients. Trimming left V 0 bases short and J 5 bases short, with 16 bases between. Germline V gene lookup returns CDR1 SQVTM and CDR2 ANQGSEA. The CDR3 totals 15 residues. The clonotype was recovered from a human donor with alopecia areata. J is TRBJ1-2 and V is TRBV29-1; no firm D call. This specimen was CD8+ T cells sorted from blood, taken at week 24, from a patient treated with tofacitinib. The CDR3 DNA reads TGCAGCGTTGAAGATCGCAGTCCGACGGGGTATGGCTACACCTTC. Translation gives CSVEDRSPTGYGYTF.